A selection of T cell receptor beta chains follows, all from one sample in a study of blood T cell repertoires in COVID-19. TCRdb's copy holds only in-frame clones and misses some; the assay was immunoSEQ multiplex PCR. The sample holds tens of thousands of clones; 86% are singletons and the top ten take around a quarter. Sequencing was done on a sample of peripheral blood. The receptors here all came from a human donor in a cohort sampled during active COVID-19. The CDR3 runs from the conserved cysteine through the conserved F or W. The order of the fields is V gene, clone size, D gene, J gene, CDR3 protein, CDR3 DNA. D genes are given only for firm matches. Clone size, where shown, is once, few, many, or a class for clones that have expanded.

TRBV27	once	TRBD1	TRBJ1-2	CASKPGQGYGYTF	TGTGCCAGCAAACCGGGACAGGGATACGGCTACACCTTC
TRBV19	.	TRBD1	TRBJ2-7	CASSMATGGYEQYF	TGTGCCAGTAGTATGGCGACAGGGGGCTACGAGCAGTACTTC
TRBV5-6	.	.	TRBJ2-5	CASSLVWKTGQETQYF	TGTGCCAGCAGCTTGGTTTGGAAAACGGGACAAGAGACCCAGTACTTC
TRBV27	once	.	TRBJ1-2	CASRRGGANYGYTF	TGTGCCAGCAGAAGGGGGGGAGCCAACTATGGCTACACCTTC
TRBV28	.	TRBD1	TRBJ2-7	CASRPGQGGFYEQYF	TGTGCCAGCAGGCCGGGACAGGGGGGGTTTTACGAGCAGTACTTC
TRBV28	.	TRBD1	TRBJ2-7	CASRATGLAEQYF	TGTGCCAGCAGGGCGACAGGGTTGGCCGAGCAGTACTTC
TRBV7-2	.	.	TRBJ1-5	CASSLRTASNQPQHF	TGTGCCAGCAGCTTAAGGACTGCAAGCAATCAGCCCCAGCATTTT
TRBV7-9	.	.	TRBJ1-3	CASSLGYGGEGNTIYF	TGTGCCAGCAGCTTAGGGTACGGGGGGGAAGGAAACACCATATATTTT
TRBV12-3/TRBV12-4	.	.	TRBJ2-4	CASARGEKNIQYF	TGTGCCAGCGCTCGGGGAGAGAAAAACATTCAGTACTTC
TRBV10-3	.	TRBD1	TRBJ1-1	CAISGDRNTEAFF	TGTGCCATCAGTGGGGACAGGAACACTGAAGCTTTCTTT
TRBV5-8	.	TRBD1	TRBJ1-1	CASSPRQGRNTEAFF	TGTGCCAGCAGCCCGAGACAGGGGCGGAACACTGAAGCTTTCTTT
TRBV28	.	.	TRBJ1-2	CASSPGIYGYTF	TGTGCCAGCAGTCCAGGGATCTATGGCTACACCTTC
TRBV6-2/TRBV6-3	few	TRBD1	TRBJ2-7	CASSRPQGVPWEQYF	TGTGCCAGCAGCAGACCCCAGGGGGTCCCTTGGGAGCAGTACTTC
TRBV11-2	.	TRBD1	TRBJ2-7	CASSKPGQGSYEQYF	TGTGCCAGCAGCAAGCCAGGACAGGGGTCCTACGAGCAGTACTTC
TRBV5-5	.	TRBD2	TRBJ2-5	CASSPIAGTRQETQYF	TGTGCCAGCAGCCCAATAGCCGGGACTAGACAAGAGACCCAGTACTTC
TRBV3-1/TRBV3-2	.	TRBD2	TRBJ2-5	CASSQDSQRGEETQYF	TGTGCCAGCAGCCAAGATAGTCAGCGGGGGGAAGAGACCCAGTACTTC
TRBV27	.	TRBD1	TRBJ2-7	CASSLSGGFSYEQYF	TGTGCCAGCAGTTTATCAGGGGGCTTCTCCTACGAGCAGTACTTC
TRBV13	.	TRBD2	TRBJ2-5	CASSYANGGGSRETQYF	TGTGCCAGCAGTTACGCCAATGGCGGGGGGTCCCGGGAGACCCAGTACTTC
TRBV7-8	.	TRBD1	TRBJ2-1	CASSPGQGVNEQFF	TGTGCCAGCAGCCCCGGACAGGGGGTCAATGAGCAGTTCTTC
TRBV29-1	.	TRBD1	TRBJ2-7	CSVTTGLSHEQYF	TGCAGCGTGACGACAGGGCTATCGCACGAGCAGTACTTC
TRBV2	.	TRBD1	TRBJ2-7	CASKTGQGAYEQYF	TGTGCCTCCAAGACGGGACAGGGGGCCTACGAGCAGTACTTC
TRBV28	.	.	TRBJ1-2	CASSVRVGGYTF	TGTGCCAGCAGTGTCAGAGTGGGCGGCTACACCTTC
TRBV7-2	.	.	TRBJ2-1	CASSPISDNEQFF	TGTGCCAGCAGCCCCATATCGGACAATGAGCAGTTCTTC
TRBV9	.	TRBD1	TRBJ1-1	CASSVGDRNTEAFF	TGTGCCAGCAGCGTAGGGGACAGGAACACTGAAGCTTTCTTT
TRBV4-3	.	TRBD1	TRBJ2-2	CASSQHPRGQTGELFF	TGCGCCAGCAGCCAACACCCCAGGGGGCAAACCGGGGAGCTGTTTTTT
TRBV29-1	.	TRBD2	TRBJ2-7	CSASGGRVQYEQYF	TGCAGCGCTTCCGGCGGGAGGGTCCAGTACGAGCAGTACTTC
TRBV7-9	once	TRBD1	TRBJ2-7	CASSLGQGASEQYF	TGTGCCAGCAGCTTAGGGCAGGGGGCGAGCGAGCAGTACTTC
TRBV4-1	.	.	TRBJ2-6	CASSQGLLQGSGANVLTF	TGCGCCAGCAGCCAAGGTTTGCTCCAGGGGTCTGGGGCCAACGTCCTGACTTTC
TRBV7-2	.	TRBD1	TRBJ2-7	CASSPKGQAYEQYF	TGTGCCAGCAGCCCAAAGGGACAGGCCTACGAGCAGTACTTC
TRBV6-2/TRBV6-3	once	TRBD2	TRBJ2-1	CASSREREGPQTYNEQFF	TGTGCCAGCAGCCGGGAGCGGGAGGGCCCACAAACCTACAATGAGCAGTTCTTC
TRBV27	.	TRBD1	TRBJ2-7	CASSFSRGTYEQYF	TGTGCCAGCAGTTTTAGCAGGGGGACATACGAGCAGTACTTC
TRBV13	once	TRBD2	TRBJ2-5	CASSLGSGGATETQYF	TGTGCCAGCAGCTTAGGGAGCGGGGGGGCCACAGAGACCCAGTACTTC
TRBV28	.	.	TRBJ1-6	CASTSNSPLHF	TGTGCCAGCACCTCTAATTCACCCCTCCACTTT
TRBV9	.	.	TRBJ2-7	CASSVDPGAYEQYF	TGTGCCAGCAGCGTAGATCCAGGGGCCTACGAGCAGTACTTC
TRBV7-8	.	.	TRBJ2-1	CASSGRDGYNEQFF	TGTGCCAGCAGCGGGCGGGACGGTTACAATGAGCAGTTCTTC
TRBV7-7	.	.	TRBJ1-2	CASSLGWRGGGYTF	TGTGCCAGCAGCTTGGGCTGGCGCGGGGGGGGCTACACCTTC
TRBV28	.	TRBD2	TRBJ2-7	CASREEGLAGYEQYF	TGTGCCAGCAGGGAAGAGGGACTAGCGGGCTACGAGCAGTACTTC
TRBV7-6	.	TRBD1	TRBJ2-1	CASSTRDSYNEQFF	TGTGCCAGCAGCACTAGGGACAGCTACAATGAGCAGTTCTTC
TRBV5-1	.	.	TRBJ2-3	CASSSEPTDTQYF	TGCGCCAGCAGCTCAGAACCCACAGATACGCAGTATTTT
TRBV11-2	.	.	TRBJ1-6	CASREGGARLNSPLHF	TGTGCCAGCAGGGAGGGGGGGGCCCGACTTAATTCACCCCTCCACTTT
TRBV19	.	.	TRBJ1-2	CASIGGWSGYGYTF	TGTGCCAGTATCGGAGGGTGGTCGGGCTATGGCTACACCTTC
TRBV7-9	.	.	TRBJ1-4	CASSLEDYRGELFF	TGTGCCAGCAGCTTAGAGGATTACCGGGGGGAACTGTTTTTT
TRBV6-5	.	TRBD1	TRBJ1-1	CASSIDRGRGAFF	TGTGCCAGCAGTATCGACAGGGGGCGCGGAGCTTTCTTT
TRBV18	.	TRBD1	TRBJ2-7	CASSPGTDEQYF	TGTGCCAGCTCACCTGGGACAGACGAGCAGTACTTC
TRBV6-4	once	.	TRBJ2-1	CASSDRSYNEQFF	TGTGCCAGCAGTGATCGGAGCTACAATGAGCAGTTCTTC
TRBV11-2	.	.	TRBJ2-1	CASALFGDYTYNEQFF	TGTGCCAGCGCCCTCTTTGGAGACTATACCTACAATGAGCAGTTCTTC
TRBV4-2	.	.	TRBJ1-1	CASSQVGETNTEAFF	TGTGCCAGCAGCCAAGTCGGGGAGACGAACACTGAAGCTTTCTTT
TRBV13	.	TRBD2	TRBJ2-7	CASSSRTSGSSYEQYF	TGTGCCAGCAGCTCCAGGACTAGCGGGAGCTCCTACGAGCAGTACTTC